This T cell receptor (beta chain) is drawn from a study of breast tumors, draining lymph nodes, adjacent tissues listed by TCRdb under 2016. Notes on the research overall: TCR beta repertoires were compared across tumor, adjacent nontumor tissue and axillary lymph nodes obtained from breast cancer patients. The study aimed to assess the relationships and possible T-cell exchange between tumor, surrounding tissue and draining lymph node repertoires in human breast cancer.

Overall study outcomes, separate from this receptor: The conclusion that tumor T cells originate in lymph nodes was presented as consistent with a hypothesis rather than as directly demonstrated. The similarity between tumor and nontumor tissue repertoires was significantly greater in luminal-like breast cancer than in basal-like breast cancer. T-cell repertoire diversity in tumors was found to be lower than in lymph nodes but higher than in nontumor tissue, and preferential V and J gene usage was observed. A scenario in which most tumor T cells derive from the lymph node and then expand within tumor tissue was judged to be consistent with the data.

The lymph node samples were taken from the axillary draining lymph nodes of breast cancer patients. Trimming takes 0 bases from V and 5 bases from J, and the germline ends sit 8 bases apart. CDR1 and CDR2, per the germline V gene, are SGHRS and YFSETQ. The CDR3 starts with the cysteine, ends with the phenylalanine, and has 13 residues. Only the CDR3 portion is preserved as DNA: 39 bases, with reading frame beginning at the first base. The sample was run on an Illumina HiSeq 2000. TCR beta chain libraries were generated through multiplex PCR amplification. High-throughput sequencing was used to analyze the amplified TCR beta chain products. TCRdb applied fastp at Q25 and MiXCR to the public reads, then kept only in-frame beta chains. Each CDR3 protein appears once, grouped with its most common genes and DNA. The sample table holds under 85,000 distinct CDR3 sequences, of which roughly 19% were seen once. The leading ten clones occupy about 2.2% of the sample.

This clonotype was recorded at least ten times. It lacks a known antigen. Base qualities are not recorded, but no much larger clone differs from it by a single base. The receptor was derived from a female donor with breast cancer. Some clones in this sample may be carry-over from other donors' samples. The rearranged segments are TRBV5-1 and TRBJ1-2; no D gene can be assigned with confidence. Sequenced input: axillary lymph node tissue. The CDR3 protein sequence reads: CASSLGGQYGYTF. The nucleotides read TGCGCCAGCAGCTTGGGGGGTCAGTATGGCTACACCTTC.